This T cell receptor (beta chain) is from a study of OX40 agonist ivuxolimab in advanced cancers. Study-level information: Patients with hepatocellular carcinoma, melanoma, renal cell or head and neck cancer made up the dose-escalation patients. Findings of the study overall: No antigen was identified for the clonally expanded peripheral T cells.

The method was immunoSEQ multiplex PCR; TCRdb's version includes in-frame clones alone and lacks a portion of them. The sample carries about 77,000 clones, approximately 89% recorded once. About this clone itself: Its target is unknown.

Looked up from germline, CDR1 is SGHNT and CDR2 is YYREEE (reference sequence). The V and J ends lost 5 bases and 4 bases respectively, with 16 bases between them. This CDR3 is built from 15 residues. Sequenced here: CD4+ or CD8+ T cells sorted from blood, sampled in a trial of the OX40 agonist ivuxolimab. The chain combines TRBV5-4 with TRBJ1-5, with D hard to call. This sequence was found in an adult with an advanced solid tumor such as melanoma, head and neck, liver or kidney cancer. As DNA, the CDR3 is TGTGCCAGCAGTACTGACCCAGAGCCAAATCAGCCCCAGCATTTT. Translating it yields CASSTDPEPNQPQHF. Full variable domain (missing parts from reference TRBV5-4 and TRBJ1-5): ETGVTQSPTHLIKTRGQQVTLRCSSQSGHNTVSWYQQALGQGPQFIFQYYREEENGRGNFPPRFSGLQFPNYSSELNVNALELDDSALYLCASSTDPEPNQPQHFGDGTRLSIL.